This T cell receptor beta chain was observed in a study of CXCR3-negative and CXCR3-positive naive CD8 T cells. Study-wide results and limits: Much lower diversity was found in memory CD8+ cells, while both naive subsets had comparably high diversity. TRB CDR3 properties indicated TCR strength, while surface CD5 was similar across naive subsets. When CXCR3-positive naive cells were set against CXCR3-negative naive cells, the former had more hydrophobic TRB CDR3s.

As to this clonotype: Its matching antigen is unknown.

The germline CDR1 and CDR2 sequences are MDHEN and SYDVKM. The CDR3 consists of 14 residues. Sorts that each held around 300,000 cells were run in triplicate for every CD8+ T cell subset. Naive CD8+ T cells carried a CD45RO-CCR7+CD27+CD95- phenotype. The TRB cDNA libraries were prepared by 5' RACE with UMI labels. After re-calling the 5' RACE reads, TCRdb lists one entry per CDR3 protein, DNA absent. The sample table includes some 85,000 distinct CDR3 sequences. Sequenced: naive CXCR3+ CD8+ T cells from blood. The subset was: CD45RO-CCR7+CD27+CD95- naive CD8+ T cells expressing CXCR3 (TNR3+). The sequence was obtained from a human donor in good health. Some clones in this sample may be carry-over from other donors' samples. The chain recombines TRBV28 with TRBJ2-2; with no DNA, the TCRdb D assignment of TRBD1 cannot be verified. The CDR3 here is CASKDRGGTGELFF.